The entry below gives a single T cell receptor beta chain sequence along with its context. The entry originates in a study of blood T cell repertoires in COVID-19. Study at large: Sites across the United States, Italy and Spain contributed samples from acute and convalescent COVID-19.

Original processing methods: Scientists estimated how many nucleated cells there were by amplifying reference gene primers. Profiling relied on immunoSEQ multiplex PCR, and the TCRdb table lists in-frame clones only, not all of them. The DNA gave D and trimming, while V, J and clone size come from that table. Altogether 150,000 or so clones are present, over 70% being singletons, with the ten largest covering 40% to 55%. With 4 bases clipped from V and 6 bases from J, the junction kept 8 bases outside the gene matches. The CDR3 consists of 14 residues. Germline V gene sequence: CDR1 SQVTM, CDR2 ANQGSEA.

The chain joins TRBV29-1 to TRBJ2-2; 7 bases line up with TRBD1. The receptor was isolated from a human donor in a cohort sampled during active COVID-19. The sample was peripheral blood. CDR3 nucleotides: TGCAGCGTTGGGTACAGGGGAAGGGCCGGGGAGCTGTTTTTT. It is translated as CSVGYRGRAGELFF.